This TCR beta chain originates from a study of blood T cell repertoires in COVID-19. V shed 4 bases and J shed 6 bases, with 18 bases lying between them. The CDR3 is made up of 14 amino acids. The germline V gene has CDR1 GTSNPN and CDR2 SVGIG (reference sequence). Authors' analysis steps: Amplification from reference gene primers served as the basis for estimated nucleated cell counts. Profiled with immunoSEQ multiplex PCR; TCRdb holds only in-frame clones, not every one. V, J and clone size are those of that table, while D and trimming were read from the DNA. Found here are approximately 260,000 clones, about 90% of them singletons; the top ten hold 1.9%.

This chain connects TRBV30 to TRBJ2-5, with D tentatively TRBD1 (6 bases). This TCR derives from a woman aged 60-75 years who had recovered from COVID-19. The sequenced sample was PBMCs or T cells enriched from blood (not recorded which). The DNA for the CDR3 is TGTGCCTGGAATCTCGGGACACTCGGAAAGACCCAGTACTTC. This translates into CAWNLGTLGKTQYF.